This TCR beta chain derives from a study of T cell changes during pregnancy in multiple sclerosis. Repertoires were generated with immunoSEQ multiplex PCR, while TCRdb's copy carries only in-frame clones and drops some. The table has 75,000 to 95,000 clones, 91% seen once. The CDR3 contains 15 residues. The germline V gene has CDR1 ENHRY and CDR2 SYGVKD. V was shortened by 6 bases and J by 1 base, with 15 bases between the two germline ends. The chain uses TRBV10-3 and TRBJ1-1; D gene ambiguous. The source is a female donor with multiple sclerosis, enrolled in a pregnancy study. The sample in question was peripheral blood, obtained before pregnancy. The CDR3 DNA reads TGTGCCATCAGGGGCTATCCTATCGGGAACACTGAAGCTTTCTTT. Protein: CAIRGYPIGNTEAFF.